The T cell receptor beta chain described here comes from a study of CD8+ T cells in alopecia areata. Germline assignment: CDR1 GTSNPN and CDR2 SVGIG (reference sequence). This CDR3 comprises 13 residues. V shed 0 bases and J shed 4 bases, with 9 bases lying between them. Turning to this clone: What it recognizes is unknown.

Once RNA had been extracted, it was reverse transcribed into cDNA to act as the sequencing template. Sequencing used immunoSEQ multiplex PCR; TCRdb keeps in-frame clones, though not all of them. The sample includes about 140,000 clones, roughly 53% seen only once; the top ten take nearly 6.5%. Points from the study as a whole: Affected scalp, especially in alopecia totalis/universalis, had a higher clonality than normal scalp did. Sharing of TCRs across patients appeared less clear than in mice, possibly for HLA-related reasons.

It was from alopecia areata patients that lesional scalp punch biopsies and peripheral blood were collected. T lymphocytes (CD4+ and CD8+) were sorted from PBMCs. This chain uses TRBV30 with TRBJ1-1; unclear D gene. This clonotype was obtained from a human donor with alopecia areata. The sequencing here drew on CD4+ T cells sorted from blood, taken at week 0. The CDR3: CAWSVRFGTEAFF. CDR3 DNA: TGTGCCTGGAGTGTACGTTTTGGCACTGAAGCTTTCTTT.